This section outlines one T cell receptor beta chain sequence together with its context. The sample originates from a study of blood T cell repertoires in COVID-19. Study details: COVID-19 samples from acute and convalescent phases originated in the United States, Italy and Spain.

As processed by the authors: Cell counts per sample came from amplifying reference gene primers. Profiled with immunoSEQ multiplex PCR; TCRdb holds only in-frame clones, not every one. The DNA gave D and trimming, while V, J and clone size come from that table. Of a few hundred thousand clones in the sample, 65% to 85% are singletons; the top ten hold 8.5% to 12%. CDR3 length: 11 amino acids. V dropped 3 bases and J dropped 8 bases, with 7 bases sitting between them. CDR1 and CDR2 (germline): ENHRY, SYGVKD. The receptor was derived from a woman over 75 with acute or convalescent COVID-19. The rearrangement links TRBV10-3 to TRBJ1-1; D is perhaps TRBD1 (6 bases). Sequencing was done on a sample of peripheral blood. DNA of the CDR3: TGTGCCATCAGTGATGGGACAGAAGCTTTCTTT. This sequence encodes CAISDGTEAFF.